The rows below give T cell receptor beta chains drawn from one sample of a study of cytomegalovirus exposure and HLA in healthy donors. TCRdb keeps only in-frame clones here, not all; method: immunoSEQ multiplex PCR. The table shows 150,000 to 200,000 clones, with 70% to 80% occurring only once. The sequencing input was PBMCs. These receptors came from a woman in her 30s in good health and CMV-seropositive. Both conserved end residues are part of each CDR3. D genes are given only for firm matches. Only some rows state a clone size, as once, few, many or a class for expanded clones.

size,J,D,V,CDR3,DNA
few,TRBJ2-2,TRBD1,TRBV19,CASSIEGDRVETGELFF,TGTGCCAGTAGTATAGAGGGGGACAGGGTCGAAACCGGGGAGCTGTTTTTT
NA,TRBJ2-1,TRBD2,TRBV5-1,CASSLGGSGNNEQFF,TGCGCCAGCAGCTTGGGGGGTAGCGGGAACAATGAGCAGTTCTTC
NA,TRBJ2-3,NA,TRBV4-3,CASSPGGTDTQYF,TGCGCCAGCAGCCCCGGGGGCACAGATACGCAGTATTTT
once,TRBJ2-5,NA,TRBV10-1,CASSETRGGETQYF,TGCGCCAGCAGTGAGACACGAGGGGGTGAGACCCAGTACTTC
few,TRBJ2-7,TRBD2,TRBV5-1,CASSLAGTSGISEQYF,TGCGCCAGCAGCTTGGCCGGGACTAGCGGGATAAGCGAGCAGTACTTC
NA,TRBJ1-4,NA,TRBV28,CASSLPQGTNEKLFF,TGTGCCAGCAGTTTACCTCAGGGGACTAATGAAAAACTGTTTTTT
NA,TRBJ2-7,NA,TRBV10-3,CANPGERPSSYEQYF,TGTGCCAACCCCGGGGAGCGGCCGTCCTCCTACGAGCAGTACTTC
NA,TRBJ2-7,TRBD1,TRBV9,CASSLRTGSSEQYF,TGTGCCAGCAGCCTCCGGACAGGGTCAAGCGAGCAGTACTTC
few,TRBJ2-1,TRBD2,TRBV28,CASRGSAGVWSRYEQFF,TGTGCCAGCAGAGGATCTGCGGGAGTCTGGTCGAGATATGAGCAGTTCTTC
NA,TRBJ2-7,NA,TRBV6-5,CASSRSSYEQYF,TGTGCCAGCAGTCGGAGCTCCTACGAGCAGTACTTC
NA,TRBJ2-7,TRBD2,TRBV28,CASSFSLAGSSYEQYF,TGTGCCAGCAGTTTTTCCTTAGCGGGGAGCTCCTACGAGCAGTACTTC
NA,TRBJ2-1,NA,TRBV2,CASSEFGLALNNEQFF,TGTGCCAGCAGTGAATTTGGTCTAGCGCTAAACAATGAGCAGTTCTTC
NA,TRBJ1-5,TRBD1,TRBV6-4,CASALTGNQPQHF,TGTGCCAGCGCCTTGACAGGGAATCAGCCCCAGCATTTT
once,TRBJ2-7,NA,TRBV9,CASSVAPGTYEQYF,TGTGCCAGCAGCGTAGCGCCGGGAACCTACGAGCAGTACTTC
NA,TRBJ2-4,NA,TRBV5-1,CASSLDRGSTIQYF,TGCGCCAGCAGCTTGGATCGGGGAAGTACCATTCAGTACTTC
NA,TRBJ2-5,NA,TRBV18,CASSPPGGARETQYF,TGTGCCAGCTCACCACCGGGGGGGGCACGGGAGACCCAGTACTTC
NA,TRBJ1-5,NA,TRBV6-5,CASTTGTGRPQHF,TGTGCCAGTACCACAGGCACCGGACGGCCCCAGCATTTT
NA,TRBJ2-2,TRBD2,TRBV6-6,CASWGLAGGIGELFF,TGTGCCAGCTGGGGGCTAGCGGGAGGAATCGGGGAGCTGTTTTTT
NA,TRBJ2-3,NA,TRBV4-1,CASSQDRRVFTDTQYF,TGCGCCAGCAGCCAAGATCGGCGGGTTTTTACAGATACGCAGTATTTT
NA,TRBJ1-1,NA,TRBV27,CASSPGGTEAFF,TGTGCCAGCAGTCCCGGGGGAACTGAAGCTTTCTTT
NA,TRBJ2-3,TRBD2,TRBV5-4,CASSSPPPSGRTDTQYF,TGTGCCAGCAGCTCCCCGCCCCCTAGCGGGAGAACAGATACGCAGTATTTT
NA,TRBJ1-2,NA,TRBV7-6,CASSPEGNYGYTF,TGTGCCAGCAGCCCAGAGGGCAACTATGGCTACACCTTC
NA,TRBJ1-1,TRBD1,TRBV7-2,CASSLGPRDRGGEAFF,TGTGCCAGCAGCTTAGGCCCCCGGGACAGGGGAGGTGAAGCTTTCTTT
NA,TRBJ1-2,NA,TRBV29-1,CSVVASYGYTF,TGCAGCGTTGTTGCGAGCTATGGCTACACCTTC
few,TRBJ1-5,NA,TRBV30,CAWSFRLAGKDQPQHF,TGTGCCTGGAGTTTTCGACTCGCCGGGAAAGATCAGCCCCAGCATTTT